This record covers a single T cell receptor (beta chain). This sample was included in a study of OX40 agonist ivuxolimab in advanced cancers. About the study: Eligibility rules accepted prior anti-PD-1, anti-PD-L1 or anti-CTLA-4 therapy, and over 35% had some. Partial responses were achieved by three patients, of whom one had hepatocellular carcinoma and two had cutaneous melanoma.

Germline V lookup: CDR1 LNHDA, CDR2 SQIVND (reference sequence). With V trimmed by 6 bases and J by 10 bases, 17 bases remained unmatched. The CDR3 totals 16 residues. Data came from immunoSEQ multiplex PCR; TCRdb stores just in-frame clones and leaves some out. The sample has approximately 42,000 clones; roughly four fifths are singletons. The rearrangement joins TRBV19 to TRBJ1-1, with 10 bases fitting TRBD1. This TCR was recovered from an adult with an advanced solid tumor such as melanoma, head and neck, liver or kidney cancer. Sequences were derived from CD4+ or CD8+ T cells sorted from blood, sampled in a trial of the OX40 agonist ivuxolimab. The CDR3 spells CASRKEFPGQGMRAFF. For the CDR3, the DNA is TGTGCCAGTAGAAAGGAATTCCCGGGACAGGGGATGAGAGCTTTCTTT. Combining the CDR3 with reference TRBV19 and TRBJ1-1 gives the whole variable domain DGGITQSPKYLFRKEGQNVTLSCEQNLNHDAMYWYRQDPGQGLRLIYYSQIVNDFQKGDIAEGYSVSREKKESFPLTVTSAQKNPTAFYLCASRKEFPGQGMRAFFGQGTRLTVV.